A selection of T cell receptor beta chains follows, all from one sample in a study of beta chain features in type 1 diabetes. Repertoires were generated with immunoSEQ multiplex PCR, while TCRdb's copy carries only in-frame clones and drops some. Here the sample spans 250,000 to 300,000 clones, roughly 8% being singletons. The sample consisted of central memory CD4+ T cells from blood. These receptors all come from a woman under 30 in good health. Each CDR3 is given with its conserved first and last residue. Each record gives: J gene, clone size, V gene, D gene, CDR3 DNA, CDR3 protein. D genes are given only for firm matches. Only some rows state a clone size, as once, few, many or a class for expanded clones.

TRBJ2-1	many	TRBV5-5	.	TGTGCCAGCAGCTTGGGAGTCGGGGTCGGTGACAATGAGCAGTTCTTC	CASSLGVGVGDNEQFF
TRBJ1-1	many	TRBV15	.	TGTGCCACCAGGCTGGGAGTGAACACTGAAGCTTTCTTT	CATRLGVNTEAFF
TRBJ1-2	.	TRBV7-9	.	TGTGCCAGCAGCCTTACAGGGAGTGGTGGCTACACCTTC	CASSLTGSGGYTF
TRBJ2-5	few	TRBV18	.	TGTGCCAGCTCATCTCGGGGGTTCCAAGAGACCCAGTACTTC	CASSSRGFQETQYF
TRBJ1-1	few	TRBV7-2	.	TGTGCCAGCAGCTTGAGGGAGACTGAAGCTTTCTTT	CASSLRETEAFF
TRBJ1-2	few	TRBV29-1	.	TGCAGCGTTGATTCTCGTTCGGGCAGCCTTCTCTATGGCTACACCTTC	CSVDSRSGSLLYGYTF
TRBJ2-1	.	TRBV14	.	TGTGCCAGCAGCCAAGATTCCCCCTGGAGCGGAAGGAGCTCCTACAATGAGCAGTTCTTC	CASSQDSPWSGRSSYNEQFF
TRBJ2-1	many	TRBV19	.	TGTGCCAGTAGTCGCAGCTACAATGAGCAGTTCTTC	CASSRSYNEQFF
TRBJ1-5	.	TRBV4-1	.	TGCGCCAGCAGCCAAGGGTACAATCAGCCCCAGCATTTT	CASSQGYNQPQHF
TRBJ2-7	.	TRBV7-2	.	TGTGCCAGCAGCTTAAATCCCAGCAGGGGCTACGAGCAGTACTTC	CASSLNPSRGYEQYF
TRBJ1-6	few	TRBV7-9	.	TGTGCCAGCAGCTTAGAGCCGGTTTCACCCCTCCACTTT	CASSLEPVSPLHF
TRBJ1-2	few	TRBV11-2	TRBD1	TGTGCCAGCAGCAGGACAGGGGTCGCCTATGGCTACACCTTC	CASSRTGVAYGYTF
TRBJ2-4	.	TRBV21-1	.	TGTGCCAGCACCATAGGGGGGTGTTCCATTCAGTACTTC	CASTIGGCSIQYF
TRBJ2-3	.	TRBV11-2	.	TGTGCCAGCAGCTTGTCGGGACACCACACAGATACGCAGTATTTT	CASSLSGHHTDTQYF
TRBJ1-5	.	TRBV2	.	TGTGCCAGCAGTTACAATCTCGGGTGGGGCAATCAGCCCCAGCATTTT	CASSYNLGWGNQPQHF
TRBJ2-5	.	TRBV4-2	.	TGTGCCAGCAGCCAACATCGACAGCCAGAGACCCAGTACTTC	CASSQHRQPETQYF
TRBJ2-1	few	TRBV27	.	TGTGCCAGCAGTTTAGGCTGGGGGACAACGATCAATGAGCAGTTCTTC	CASSLGWGTTINEQFF
TRBJ1-1	.	TRBV30	.	TGTGCCTGGAGGTGGGACACCGTCTACACTGAAGCTTTCTTT	CAWRWDTVYTEAFF
TRBJ1-1	.	TRBV19	.	TGTGCCAGTAGTTCCCCCGGGACGGGCAACACTGAAGCTTTCTTT	CASSSPGTGNTEAFF
TRBJ1-1	.	TRBV16	.	TGTGCCAGCAGCCAATCCGGCCTTAACACTGAAGCTTTCTTT	CASSQSGLNTEAFF
TRBJ2-6	.	TRBV7-8	TRBD1	TGTGCCAGCAGCGGAAGGGACAGGAACTCTGGGGCCAACGTCCTGACTTTC	CASSGRDRNSGANVLTF
TRBJ2-5	few	TRBV5-5	TRBD2	TGTGCCAGCACACAAAAAGCGGGAGGAGGGGAGACCCAGTACTTC	CASTQKAGGGETQYF
TRBJ2-1	.	TRBV19	.	TGTGCCAGTAGTCTCCGGTACGGTGAGCAGTTCTTC	CASSLRYGEQFF
TRBJ1-4	.	TRBV25-1	.	TGTGCCAGCAGTGGCACCGGGACGGTCTCCTCCAAACTGTTTTTT	CASSGTGTVSSKLFF
TRBJ2-5	few	TRBV13	.	TGTGCCAGCAGCCAAAAAGGCGCCCAGTACTTC	CASSQKGAQYF
TRBJ1-2	.	TRBV6-5	.	TGTGCCAGCACTCCGACAGGAGAATATGGCTACACCTTC	CASTPTGEYGYTF
TRBJ2-5	.	TRBV11-2	TRBD2	TGTGCCAGCAGCTTAGGCTTAGCGGGCTACCAAGAGACCCAGTACTTC	CASSLGLAGYQETQYF
TRBJ2-7	.	TRBV7-6	TRBD2	TGTGCCAGCAGCTGGAATAGCGGGGACCCGGTGAGGTACTTC	CASSWNSGDPVRYF
TRBJ2-5	.	TRBV5-6	.	TGTGCCAGCAGCTTGTACGGGGTGAGACAAGAGACCCAGTACTTC	CASSLYGVRQETQYF
TRBJ1-3	many	TRBV5-1	.	TGCGCCAGCAGCTGGGGGACAATACCACTCTCTGGAAACACCATATATTTT	CASSWGTIPLSGNTIYF
TRBJ2-3	few	TRBV11-2	TRBD2	TGTGCCAGCAGCTACCTAGCGGGAGGAGGGGATACGCAGTATTTT	CASSYLAGGGDTQYF
TRBJ1-1	many	TRBV5-1	.	TGCGCCAGCAAACCCAGGGAGGGAGCTGAAGCTTTCTTT	CASKPREGAEAFF
TRBJ2-5	few	TRBV4-2	.	TGTGCCAGCAGCCAAGATTGGGGGGGCCGAGAGACCCAGTACTTC	CASSQDWGGRETQYF
TRBJ1-2	.	TRBV6-6	TRBD1	TGTGCCAGCAGTCCGACAGGGGGGGTTGGCTACACCTTC	CASSPTGGVGYTF
TRBJ1-6	few	TRBV11-2	TRBD1	TGTGCCAGCAGCCGTGGGACAGGGCATTCACCCCTCCACTTT	CASSRGTGHSPLHF
TRBJ2-7	.	TRBV7-3	.	TGTGCCAGCAGCTTGGAAGGCCACGAGCAGTACTTC	CASSLEGHEQYF
TRBJ2-5	.	TRBV10-3	.	TGTGCCATCAGCGATATAGGGGGGGTCCAAGAGACCCAGTACTTC	CAISDIGGVQETQYF
TRBJ2-3	few	TRBV2	TRBD1	TGTGCCAGCAGTGGCGGACAGGGCGGACGCACAGATACGCAGTATTTT	CASSGGQGGRTDTQYF
TRBJ1-2	few	TRBV18	.	TGTGCCAGCTCACCATCGGAACGGTCTGGCTACACCTTC	CASSPSERSGYTF
TRBJ2-1	.	TRBV4-2	.	TGTGCCAGCAGCCAGGAGCAGGGTAATGAGCAGTTCTTC	CASSQEQGNEQFF